This T cell receptor beta chain was sequenced for a study of cytomegalovirus exposure and HLA in healthy donors. The PCR made use of 60 Vbeta and 13 Jbeta primers. The method was immunoSEQ multiplex PCR; TCRdb's version includes in-frame clones alone and lacks a portion of them. The sample lists 300,000 or so clones, 80% to 90% occurring once. Study-level points and caveats: In a later analysis, productive TCRs from donors in an Asian-associated ancestry cluster reportedly carried fewer N-insertions than the cohort mean.

A word on this clone: Its antigen remains unknown.

The germline CDR1 and CDR2 sequences are SGDLS and YYNGEE. The CDR3 loop spans 15 amino acids. V dropped 3 bases and J dropped 5; count of bases not matched to a gene: 6. The specimen sequenced was PBMCs. The sequence was obtained from a woman in her thirties or forties in good health and CMV-seropositive. The chain joins TRBV9 to TRBJ2-5; 11 positions agree with TRBD2. The CDR3 nucleotides read TGTGCCAGCAGCGATAGCGGGAGGGCAGGGGAGACCCAGTACTTC. Translated: CASSDSGRAGETQYF.